This TCR beta chain comes out of a study of technical replicates of blood from several donors. Trimming stripped 0 bases from V and 2 bases from J, with 8 bases between. Germline V gene sequence: CDR1 SGHVS, CDR2 FQNEAQ. The CDR3 consists of 14 residues. Some clones are missing from TCRdb's copy, which holds only in-frame ones; the method was immunoSEQ multiplex PCR. This sample has tens of thousands of clones; about 90% occur once, and the top ten carry 4.8%. The chain recombines TRBV7-8 with TRBJ2-7; D perhaps matches TRBD1 (6 bases). Sequenced input: PBMCs. This receptor was obtained from a human donor in good health. Some clones in this sample may be carry-over from other donors' samples. The CDR3 loop is CASSLARTAYEQYF. The CDR3 DNA reads as TGTGCCAGCAGCTTAGCGAGGACAGCCTACGAGCAGTACTTC. The variable domain in full, with the rest retrieved from reference TRBV7-8 and TRBJ2-7, is GAGVSQSPRYKVAKRGQDVALRCDPISGHVSLFWYQQALGQGPEFLTYFQNEAQLDKSGLPSDRFFAERPEGSVSTLKIQRTQQEDSAVYLCASSLARTAYEQYFGPGTRLTVT.